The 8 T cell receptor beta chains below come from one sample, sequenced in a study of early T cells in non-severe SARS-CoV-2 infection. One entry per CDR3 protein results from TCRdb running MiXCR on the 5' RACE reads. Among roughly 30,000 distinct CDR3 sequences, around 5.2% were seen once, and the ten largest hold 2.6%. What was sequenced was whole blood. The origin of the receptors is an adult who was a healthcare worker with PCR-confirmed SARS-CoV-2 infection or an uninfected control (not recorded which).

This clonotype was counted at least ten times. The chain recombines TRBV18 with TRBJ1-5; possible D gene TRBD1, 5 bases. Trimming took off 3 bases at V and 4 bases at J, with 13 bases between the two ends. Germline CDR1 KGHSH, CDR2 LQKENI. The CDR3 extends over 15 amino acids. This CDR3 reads CASSPQTVLNQPQHF. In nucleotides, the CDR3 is TGTGCCAGCTCACCCCAGACAGTCTTAAATCAGCCCCAGCATTTT. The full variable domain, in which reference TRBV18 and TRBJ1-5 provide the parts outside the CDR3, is NAGVMQNPRHLVRRRGQEARLRCSPMKGHSHVYWYRQLPEEGLKFMVYLQKENIIDESGMPKERFSAEFPKEGPSILRIQQVVRGDSAAYFCASSPQTVLNQPQHFGDGTRLSIL.

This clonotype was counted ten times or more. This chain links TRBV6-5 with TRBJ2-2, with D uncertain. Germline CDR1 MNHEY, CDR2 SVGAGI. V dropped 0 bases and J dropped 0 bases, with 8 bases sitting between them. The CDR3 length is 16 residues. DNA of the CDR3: TGTGCCAGCAGTTACTCGAGAACATCGAACACCGGGGAGCTGTTTTTT. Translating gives CASSYSRTSNTGELFF.

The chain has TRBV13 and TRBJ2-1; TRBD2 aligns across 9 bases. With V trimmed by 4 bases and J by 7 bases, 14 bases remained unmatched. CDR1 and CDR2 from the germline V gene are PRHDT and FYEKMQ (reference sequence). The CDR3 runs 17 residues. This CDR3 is CASSSPDEAGGDNEQFF. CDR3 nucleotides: TGTGCCAGCAGCTCCCCAGACGAAGCGGGAGGTGATAATGAGCAGTTCTTC.

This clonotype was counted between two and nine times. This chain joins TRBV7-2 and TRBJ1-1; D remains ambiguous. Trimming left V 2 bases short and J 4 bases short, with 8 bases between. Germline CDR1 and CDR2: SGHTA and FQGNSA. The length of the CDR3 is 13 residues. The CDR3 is CASSLNRGTEAFF. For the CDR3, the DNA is TGTGCCAGCAGCTTAAATCGGGGCACTGAAGCTTTCTTT.

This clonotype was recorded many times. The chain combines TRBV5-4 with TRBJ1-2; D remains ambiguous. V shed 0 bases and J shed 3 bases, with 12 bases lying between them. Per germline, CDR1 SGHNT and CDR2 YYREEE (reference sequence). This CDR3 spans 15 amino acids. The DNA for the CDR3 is TGTGCCAGCAGCTTGGTCTCGAGACGGGACTATGGCTACACCTTC. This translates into CASSLVSRRDYGYTF.

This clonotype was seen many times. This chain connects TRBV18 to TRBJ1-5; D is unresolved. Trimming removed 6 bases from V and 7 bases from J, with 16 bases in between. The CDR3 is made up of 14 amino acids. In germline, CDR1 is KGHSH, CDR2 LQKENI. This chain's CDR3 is CASSPAQGFQPQHF. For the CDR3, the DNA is TGTGCCAGCTCCCCAGCACAAGGGTTCCAGCCCCAGCATTTT.

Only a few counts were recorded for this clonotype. The CDR3, as DNA: TGCAGCGTTGAAGAGGCATCAACAGAGAACACTGAAGCTTTCTTT. This encodes CSVEEASTENTEAFF. The chain uses TRBV29-1 and TRBJ1-1; D remains unclear. CDR3 length: 15 residues. The germline V gene encodes CDR1 SQVTM and CDR2 ANQGSEA. V was pared by 0 bases and J by 1 base, with 12 bases between.

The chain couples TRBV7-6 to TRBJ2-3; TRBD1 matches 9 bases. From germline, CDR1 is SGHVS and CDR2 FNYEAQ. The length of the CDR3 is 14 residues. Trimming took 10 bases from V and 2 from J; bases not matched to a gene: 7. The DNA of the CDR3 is TGTGCCATACAGGACAGGGGACTCACAGATACGCAGTATTTT. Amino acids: CAIQDRGLTDTQYF.